The subject of this entry is one T cell receptor beta chain. Despite likely unrecorded immune exposures, the donors were nominally healthy at the time of sampling. The data derive from a study of cytomegalovirus exposure and HLA in healthy donors. About the study: Counted in an early data release were tens of millions of unique TCRs from HLA-typed donors.

Germline V gene data show CDR1 as LNHDA and CDR2 as SQIVND (reference sequence). Trimming at V came to 3 bases and at J to 8 bases, leaving 12 bases not matched to a gene. The CDR3 length is 16 residues. The PCR used 60 Vbeta and 13 Jbeta primers. Libraries were prepared by immunoSEQ multiplex PCR; TCRdb keeps only in-frame clonotypes and omits some of them. The data show 150,000 to 200,000 clones, approximately 80% seen once. The chain carries TRBV19 and TRBJ2-1, with 8 bases fitting TRBD1. This TCR derives from a man aged 60-69 years in good health and CMV-seronegative. The sequenced sample was PBMCs. CDR3 sequence (DNA): TGTGCCAGTAGTATGGTTGGACAGGGTTTTTCGGATGAGCAGTTCTTC. Translation: CASSMVGQGFSDEQFF.